Sequencing of this T cell receptor (beta chain) was carried out in a study of brain metastases from non-small cell lung cancer. Assay: immunoSEQ multiplex PCR; the TCRdb copy retains only in-frame clones and omits some. This sample has over a thousand clones, with approximately 85% found just once. This CDR3 is built from 14 residues. CDR1 and CDR2 from the germline V gene are SGHTA and FQGNSA. The V gene lost 1 base and the J gene lost 6 bases, with 9 bases spanning the gap. The material sequenced was tissue from a brain metastasis. The chain joins TRBV7-2 to TRBJ2-2; D is unclear. The TCR was taken from a donor at least 40 years old with non-small cell lung cancer. The CDR3 bases are TGTGCCAGCAGCTTAGAGTCCGGGCCCGGGGAGCTGTTTTTT. Protein product: CASSLESGPGELFF.